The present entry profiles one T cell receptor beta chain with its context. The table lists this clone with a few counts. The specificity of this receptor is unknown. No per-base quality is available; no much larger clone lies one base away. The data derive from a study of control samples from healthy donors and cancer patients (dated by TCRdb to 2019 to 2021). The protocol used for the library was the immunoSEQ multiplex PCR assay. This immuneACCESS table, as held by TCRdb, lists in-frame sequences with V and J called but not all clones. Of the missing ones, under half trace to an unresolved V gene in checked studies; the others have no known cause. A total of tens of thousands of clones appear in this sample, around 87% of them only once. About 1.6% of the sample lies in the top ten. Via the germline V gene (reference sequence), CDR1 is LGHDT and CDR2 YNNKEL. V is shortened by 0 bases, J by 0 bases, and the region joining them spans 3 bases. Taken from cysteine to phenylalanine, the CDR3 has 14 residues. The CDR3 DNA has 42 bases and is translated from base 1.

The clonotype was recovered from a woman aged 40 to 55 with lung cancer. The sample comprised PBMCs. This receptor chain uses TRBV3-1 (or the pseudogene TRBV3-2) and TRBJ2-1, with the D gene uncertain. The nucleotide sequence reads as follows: TGTGCCAGCAGCCAAGATCGCTCCTACAATGAGCAGTTCTTC. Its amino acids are CASSQDRSYNEQFF.